Sequencing of this TCR beta chain was carried out in a study of control samples from healthy donors and cancer patients. Germline V lookup: CDR1 SGDLS, CDR2 YYNGEE. V shed 4 bases and J shed 7 bases, with 12 bases lying between them. The CDR3 contains 13 residues. Here immunoSEQ multiplex PCR was the method, and the copy in TCRdb shows in-frame clones only, minus some. Found here are just over 150,000 clones, over 90% of them singletons; the top ten hold around 2.5%. The sequenced material came from blood. The receptor was isolated from a man in his fifties or sixties in good health. This sequence joins TRBV9 and TRBJ2-1; D unclear. In DNA form, the CDR3 reads TGTGCCAGCAGCCTCCAAGTCGGGAATGAGCAGTTCTTC. It is translated as CASSLQVGNEQFF.